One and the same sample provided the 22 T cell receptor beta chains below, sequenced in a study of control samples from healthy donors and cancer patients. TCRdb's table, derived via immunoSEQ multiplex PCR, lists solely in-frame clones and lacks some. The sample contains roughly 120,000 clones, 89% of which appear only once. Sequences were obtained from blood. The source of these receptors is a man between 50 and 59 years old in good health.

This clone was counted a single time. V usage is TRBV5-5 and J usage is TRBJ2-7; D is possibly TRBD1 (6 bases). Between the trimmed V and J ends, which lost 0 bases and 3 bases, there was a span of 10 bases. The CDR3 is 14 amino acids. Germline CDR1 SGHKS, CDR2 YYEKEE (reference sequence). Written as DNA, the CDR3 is TGTGCCAGCAGCTTGGGGGGGCAGAACTACGAGCAGTACTTC. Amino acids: CASSLGGQNYEQYF.

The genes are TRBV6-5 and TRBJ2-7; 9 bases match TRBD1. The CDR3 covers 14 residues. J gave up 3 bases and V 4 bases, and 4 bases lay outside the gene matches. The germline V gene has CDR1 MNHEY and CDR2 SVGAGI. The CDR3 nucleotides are TGTGCCAGCAGTTTCGGGACAGGGAACTACGAGCAGTACTTC. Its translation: CASSFGTGNYEQYF.

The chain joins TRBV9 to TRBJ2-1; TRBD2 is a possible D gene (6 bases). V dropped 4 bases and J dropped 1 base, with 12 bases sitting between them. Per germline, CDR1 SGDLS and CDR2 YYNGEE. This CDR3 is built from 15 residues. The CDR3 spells CASSPGDPSYNEQFF. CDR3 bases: TGTGCCAGCAGCCCGGGGGATCCGTCCTACAATGAGCAGTTCTTC.

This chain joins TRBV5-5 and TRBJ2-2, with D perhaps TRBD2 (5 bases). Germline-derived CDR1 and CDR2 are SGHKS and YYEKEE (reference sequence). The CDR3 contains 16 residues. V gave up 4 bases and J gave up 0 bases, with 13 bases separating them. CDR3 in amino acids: CASSAPSPTNTGELFF. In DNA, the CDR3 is TGTGCCAGCAGCGCACCTAGCCCCACGAACACCGGGGAGCTGTTTTTT.

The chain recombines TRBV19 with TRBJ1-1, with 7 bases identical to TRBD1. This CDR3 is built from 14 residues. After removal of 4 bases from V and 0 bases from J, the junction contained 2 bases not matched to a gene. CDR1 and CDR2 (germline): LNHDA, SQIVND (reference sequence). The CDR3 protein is CASSRQGMNTEAFF. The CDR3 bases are TGTGCCAGTAGTAGACAGGGAATGAACACTGAAGCTTTCTTT.

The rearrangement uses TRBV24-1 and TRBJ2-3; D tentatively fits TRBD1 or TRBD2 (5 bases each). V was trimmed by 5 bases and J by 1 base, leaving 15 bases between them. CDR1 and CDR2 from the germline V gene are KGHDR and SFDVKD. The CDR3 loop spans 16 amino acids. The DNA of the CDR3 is TGTGCCACCAGTGGGCTTGGGGTGGGGGGCACAGATACGCAGTATTTT. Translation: CATSGLGVGGTDTQYF.

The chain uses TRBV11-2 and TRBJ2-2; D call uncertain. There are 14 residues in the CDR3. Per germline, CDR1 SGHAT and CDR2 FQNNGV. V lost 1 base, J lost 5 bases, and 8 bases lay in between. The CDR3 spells CASSLAPSTGELFF. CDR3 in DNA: TGTGCCAGCAGCTTAGCTCCCTCGACCGGGGAGCTGTTTTTT. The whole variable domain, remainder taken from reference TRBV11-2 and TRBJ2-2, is EAGVAQSPRYKIIEKRQSVAFWCNPISGHATLYWYQQILGQGPKLLIQFQNNGVVDDSQLPKDRFSAERLKGVDSTLKIQPAKLEDSAVYLCASSLAPSTGELFFGEGSRLTVL.

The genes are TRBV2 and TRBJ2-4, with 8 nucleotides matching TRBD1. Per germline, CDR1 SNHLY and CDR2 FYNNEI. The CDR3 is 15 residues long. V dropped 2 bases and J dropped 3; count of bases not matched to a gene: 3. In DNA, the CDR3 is TGTGCCAGCAGTGAACAGGGGGCTGTCAAAAACATTCAGTACTTC. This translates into CASSEQGAVKNIQYF.

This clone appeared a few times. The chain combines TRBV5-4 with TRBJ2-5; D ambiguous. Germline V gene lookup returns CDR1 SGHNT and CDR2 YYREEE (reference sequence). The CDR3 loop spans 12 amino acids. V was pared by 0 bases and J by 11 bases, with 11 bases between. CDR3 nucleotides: TGTGCCAGCAGCTTGGCCTTCGGCCCGCAGTACTTC. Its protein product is CASSLAFGPQYF. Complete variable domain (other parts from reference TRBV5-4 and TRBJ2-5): ETGVTQSPTHLIKTRGQQVTLRCSSQSGHNTVSWYQQALGQGPQFIFQYYREEENGRGNFPPRFSGLQFPNYSSELNVNALELDDSALYLCASSLAFGPQYFGPGTRLLVL.

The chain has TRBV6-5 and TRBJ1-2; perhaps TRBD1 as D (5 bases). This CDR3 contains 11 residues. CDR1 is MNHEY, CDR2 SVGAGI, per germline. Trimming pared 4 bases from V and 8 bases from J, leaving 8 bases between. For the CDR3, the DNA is TGTGCCAGCAGTTCAGGGAGCGGCTACACCTTC. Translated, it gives CASSSGSGYTF.

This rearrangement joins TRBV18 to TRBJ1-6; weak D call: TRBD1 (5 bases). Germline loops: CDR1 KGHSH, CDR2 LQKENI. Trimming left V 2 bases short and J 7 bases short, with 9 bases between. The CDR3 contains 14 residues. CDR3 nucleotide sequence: TGTGCCAGCTCACCAGTATCAGGGAATTCACCCCTCCACTTT. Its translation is CASSPVSGNSPLHF.

As DNA, the CDR3 is TGTGCCAGCACTTCTAATAGCGGGGGGGCAAGGGCCCAGTACTTC. It translates to CASTSNSGGARAQYF. The V and J genes are TRBV6-6 and TRBJ2-5; TRBD2 matches at 11 bases. This CDR3 is 15 amino acids long. Germline loops: CDR1 MNHNY, CDR2 SVGAGI (reference sequence). V trimming: 7 bases; J trimming: 9 bases; junction bases outside the gene matches: 13.

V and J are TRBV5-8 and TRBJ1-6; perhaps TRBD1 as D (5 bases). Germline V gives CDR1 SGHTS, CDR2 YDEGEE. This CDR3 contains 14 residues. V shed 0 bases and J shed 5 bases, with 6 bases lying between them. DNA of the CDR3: TGTGCCAGCAGCTTGGGGGGGAATAATTCACCCCTCCACTTT. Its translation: CASSLGGNNSPLHF.

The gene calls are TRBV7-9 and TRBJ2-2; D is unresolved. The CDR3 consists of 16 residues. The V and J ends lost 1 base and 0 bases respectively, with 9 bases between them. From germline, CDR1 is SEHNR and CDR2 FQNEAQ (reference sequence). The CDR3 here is CASSLVGGANTGELFF. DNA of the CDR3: TGTGCCAGCAGCTTAGTCGGCGGAGCGAACACCGGGGAGCTGTTTTTT.

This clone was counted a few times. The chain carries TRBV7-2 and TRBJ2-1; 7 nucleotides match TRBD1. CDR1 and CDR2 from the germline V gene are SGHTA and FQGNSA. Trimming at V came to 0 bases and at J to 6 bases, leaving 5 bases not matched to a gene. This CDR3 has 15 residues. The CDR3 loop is CASSLAGGQRNEQFF. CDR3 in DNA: TGTGCCAGCAGCTTAGCAGGGGGACAGCGCAATGAGCAGTTCTTC.

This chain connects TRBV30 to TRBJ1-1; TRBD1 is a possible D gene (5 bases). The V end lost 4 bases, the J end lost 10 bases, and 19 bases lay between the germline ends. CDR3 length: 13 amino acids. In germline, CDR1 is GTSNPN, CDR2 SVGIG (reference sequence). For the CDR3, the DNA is TGTGCCTGGACCCCGAACGGGGCTGAGGTAGCTTTCTTT. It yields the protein CAWTPNGAEVAFF.

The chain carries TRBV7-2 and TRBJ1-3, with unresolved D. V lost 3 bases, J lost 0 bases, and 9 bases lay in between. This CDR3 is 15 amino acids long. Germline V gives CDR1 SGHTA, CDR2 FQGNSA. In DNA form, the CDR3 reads TGTGCCAGCAGCTTGGACTTCTACTCTGGAAACACCATATATTTT. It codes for CASSLDFYSGNTIYF. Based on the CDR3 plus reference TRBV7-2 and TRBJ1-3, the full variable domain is GAGVSQSPSNKVTEKGKDVELRCDPISGHTALYWYRQSLGQGLEFLIYFQGNSAPDKSGLPSDRFSAERTGGSVSTLTIQRTQQEDSAVYLCASSLDFYSGNTIYFGEGSWLTVV.

CDR3 in DNA: TGTGCCAGCAGCTTAGTACCCGGGACAGCTCTCAATCAGCCCCAGCATTTT. As protein: CASSLVPGTALNQPQHF. This rearrangement joins TRBV7-2 to TRBJ1-5; TRBD1 matches at 7 bases. The V and J ends lost 1 base and 3 bases, in that order; junction bases with no gene match: 9. CDR1 SGHTA and CDR2 FQGNSA come from the germline V gene. The CDR3 contains 17 residues.

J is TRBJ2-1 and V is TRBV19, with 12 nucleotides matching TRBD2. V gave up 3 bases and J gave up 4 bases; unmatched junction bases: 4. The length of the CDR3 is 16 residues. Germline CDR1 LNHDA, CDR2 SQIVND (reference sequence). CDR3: CASSIPSGGAYNEQFF. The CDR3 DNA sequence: TGTGCCAGTAGTATCCCTAGCGGGGGGGCATACAATGAGCAGTTCTTC.

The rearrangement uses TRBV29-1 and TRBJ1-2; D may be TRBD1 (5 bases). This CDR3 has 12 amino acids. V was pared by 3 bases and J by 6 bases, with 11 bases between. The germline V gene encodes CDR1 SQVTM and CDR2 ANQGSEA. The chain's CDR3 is CSVDAGPDGYTF. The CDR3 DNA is TGCAGCGTTGATGCAGGGCCGGATGGCTACACCTTC.

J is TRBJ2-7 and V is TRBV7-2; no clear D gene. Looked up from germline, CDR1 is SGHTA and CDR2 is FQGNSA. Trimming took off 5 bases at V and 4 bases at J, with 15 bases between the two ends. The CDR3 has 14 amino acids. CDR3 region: CASSASSQGYEQYF. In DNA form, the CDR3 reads TGTGCCAGCAGCGCCAGTTCTCAAGGGTACGAGCAGTACTTC.

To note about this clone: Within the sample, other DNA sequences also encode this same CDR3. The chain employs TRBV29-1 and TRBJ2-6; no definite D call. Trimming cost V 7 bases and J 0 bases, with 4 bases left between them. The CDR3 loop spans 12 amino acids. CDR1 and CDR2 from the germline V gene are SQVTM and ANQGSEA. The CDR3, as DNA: TGCAGCGCCATCTCTGGGGCCAACGTCCTGACTTTC. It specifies CSAISGANVLTF.